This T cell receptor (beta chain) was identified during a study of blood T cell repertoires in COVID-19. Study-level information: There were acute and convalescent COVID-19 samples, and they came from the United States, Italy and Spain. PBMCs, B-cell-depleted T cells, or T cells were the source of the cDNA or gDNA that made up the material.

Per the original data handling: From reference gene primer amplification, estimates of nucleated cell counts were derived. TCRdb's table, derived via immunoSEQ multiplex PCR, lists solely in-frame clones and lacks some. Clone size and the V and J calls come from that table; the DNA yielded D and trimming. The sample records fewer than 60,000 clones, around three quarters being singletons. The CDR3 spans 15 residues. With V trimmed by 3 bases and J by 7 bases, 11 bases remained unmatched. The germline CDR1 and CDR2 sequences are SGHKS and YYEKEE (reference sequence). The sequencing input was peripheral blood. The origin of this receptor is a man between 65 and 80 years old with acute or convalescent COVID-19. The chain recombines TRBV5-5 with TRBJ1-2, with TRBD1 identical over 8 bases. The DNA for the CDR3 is TGTGCCAGCAGCTGGGGGGCAGGGGGCACGAGTGGCTACACCTTC. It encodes CASSWGAGGTSGYTF.